A single sample gave rise to the 14 T cell receptor beta chains below, sequenced in a study of T cells in Graves' hyperthyroidism and ophthalmopathy. Amplification of TCR beta CDR3 regions was performed using RNA transcripts as template. Carried out on the TCR CDR3, a first-round RT-PCR used the HTBI primer set. TCRdb recomputed calls from the multiplex PCR reads with MiXCR, one row per CDR3 protein. The table records hundreds of thousands of distinct CDR3 sequences, more than 30% of them present only once. The sample comprised blood. The source is a man between 18 and 35 years old with Graves' hyperthyroidism.

This sequence joins TRBV20-1 and TRBJ2-5, with D maybe TRBD1 (6 bases). V gave up 2 bases and J gave up 1 base, with 20 bases separating them. The germline CDR1 and CDR2 sequences are DFQATT and SNEGSKA (reference sequence). CDR3 size: 17 residues. The CDR3 DNA sequence: TGCAGTGCTAGACTAACAACAGGGTGGGGGTTCCAAGAGACCCAGTACTTC. Protein product: CSARLTTGWGFQETQYF.

The V gene is TRBV20-1, the J gene TRBJ1-2, with 10 nucleotides matching TRBD1. The length of the CDR3 is 12 residues. CDR1 and CDR2 from the germline V gene are DFQATT and SNEGSKA (reference sequence). J lost 6 bases, V lost 6 bases, and 4 bases had no gene match. CDR3 sequence reads: CSAEGTGDGYTF. The CDR3 DNA reads TGCAGTGCCGAAGGGACAGGGGATGGCTACACCTTC.

The chain couples TRBV7-9 to TRBJ1-1; D ambiguous. Germline V gene sequence: CDR1 SEHNR, CDR2 FQNEAQ (reference sequence). There are 13 residues in the CDR3. The V end was cut by 3 bases, the J end by 6 bases, with 11 bases between. The CDR3 reads CASSFPDRAEAFF. CDR3 DNA sequence: TGTGCCAGCAGCTTCCCCGATCGGGCTGAAGCTTTCTTT.

The chain recombines TRBV20-1 with TRBJ1-2; D is unresolved. V lost 0 bases to trimming and J lost 6 bases, with 11 bases between them. The CDR3 extends over 13 amino acids. The germline V gene has CDR1 DFQATT and CDR2 SNEGSKA (reference sequence). DNA of the CDR3: TGCAGTGCTAGAGATACCCCCGGGGATGGCTACACCTTC. This sequence encodes CSARDTPGDGYTF.

The CDR3 nucleotides are TGCAGTGCTAAGCGGAGGAAGGCCCAGTACTTC. The encoded protein is CSAKRRKAQYF. V usage is TRBV20-1 and J usage is TRBJ2-5, with D possibly matching TRBD2 (5 bases). The CDR3 contains 11 residues. The germline CDR1 and CDR2 sequences are DFQATT and SNEGSKA (reference sequence). V lost 4 bases to trimming and J lost 9 bases, with 12 bases between them.

A word on this clonotype: Since a much larger clone is just one base distant, this may be a read error. This chain connects TRBV7-9 to TRBJ1-3; D not resolved. Germline CDR1 and CDR2: SEHNR and FQNEAQ (reference sequence). V gave up 4 bases and J gave up 0 bases, with 7 bases separating them. The CDR3 totals 14 residues. CDR3 nucleotides: TGTGCCAGCAGCTCCGAGGGCTCTGGAAACACCATATATTTT. Protein product: CASSSEGSGNTIYF. Together with reference TRBV7-9 and TRBJ1-3, the CDR3 gives the full variable domain: DTGVSQNPRHKITKRGQNVTFRCDPISEHNRLYWYRQTLGQGPEFLTYFQNEAQLEKSRLLSDRFSAERPKGSFSTLEIQRTEQGDSAMYLCASSSEGSGNTIYFGEGSWLTVV.

Only one count was recorded for this clonotype. The rearrangement uses TRBV29-1 and TRBJ2-6; D is perhaps TRBD2 (5 bases). The CDR3 totals 16 residues. Germline lookup yields CDR1 SQVTM and CDR2 ANQGSEA. The ends were cut back, 6 bases at V and 1 base at J, with 16 bases in the middle. In nucleotides, the CDR3 is TGCAGCGTACAGTTCCAGAGGAGGTCTGGGGCCAACGTCCTGACTTTC. It yields the protein CSVQFQRRSGANVLTF.

This clonotype occurred many times. J is TRBJ2-7 and V is TRBV7-8, with 10 bases aligning to TRBD2. Trimming removed 6 bases from V and 0 bases from J; junction bases left unmatched: 5. CDR3 length: 15 amino acids. Germline CDR1 SGHVS, CDR2 FQNEAQ. CDR3 protein: CASSSSGGASYEQYF. The CDR3 nucleotides read TGTGCCAGCAGTTCAAGCGGGGGGGCCTCCTACGAGCAGTACTTC.

Regarding this clonotype: A junction boundary mismatches the germline segment, possibly from a read error. Here the CDR3 DNA reads TGTGCCAGCAGCCAAGAGACAGCTAACTATGCCTACACCTTC. This sequence encodes CASSQETANYAYTF. This chain connects TRBV7-6 to TRBJ1-2, with D possibly being TRBD1 (5 bases). CDR1 and CDR2 from the germline V gene are SGHVS and FNYEAQ. The CDR3 loop spans 14 amino acids.

The V call is TRBV6-6, the J call TRBJ1-2; D remains ambiguous. Germline values: CDR1 MNHNY, CDR2 SVGAGI (reference sequence). Deletions cut 8 bases from V and 4 bases from J, with 14 bases between. This CDR3 region has 13 residues. CDR3 DNA sequence: TGTGCCAGCGAGGCCGCGAACGCCTATGGCTACACCTTC. It is translated as CASEAANAYGYTF.

This clonotype was recorded many times. At one boundary the junction diverges from the germline segment, which might be a read error. This chain uses TRBV7-7 with TRBJ2-5, with 7 bases lining up with TRBD2. There are 15 residues in the CDR3. Germline V gives CDR1 SSHAT, CDR2 FNYEAQ (reference sequence). The CDR3 sequence is CASSLVPAGSETQYF. The CDR3 DNA sequence: TGTGCTAGCAGCTTAGTTCCAGCGGGAAGTGAGACCCAGTACTTC.

The chain joins TRBV20-1 to TRBJ2-7; 10 nucleotides line up with TRBD1. Germline lookup yields CDR1 DFQATT and CDR2 SNEGSKA (reference sequence). The CDR3 runs 15 residues. V dropped 3 bases and J dropped 0; count of bases not matched to a gene: 5. Here the CDR3 DNA reads TGCAGTGCTAGGAGGACAGGGGGGATCTCCTACGAGCAGTACTTC. Amino acid sequence: CSARRTGGISYEQYF.

The sample holds many counts of this clonotype. V gene TRBV25-1 combines with J gene TRBJ2-2; D is unresolved. Germline-derived CDR1 and CDR2 are MGHDK and SYGVNS. The CDR3 runs to 13 residues. V was trimmed by 6 bases and J by 4 bases, leaving 9 bases between them. The CDR3 DNA follows: TGTGCCAGCAGGGACGGAGCCACCGGGGAGCTGTTTTTT. It encodes CASRDGATGELFF.

This sequence joins TRBV20-1 and TRBJ2-7, with TRBD1 identical over 8 bases. The trim removed 5 bases at V and 3 bases at J, leaving 9 bases unmatched. The CDR3 spans 14 residues. Per germline, CDR1 DFQATT and CDR2 SNEGSKA (reference sequence). The CDR3 nucleotides read TGCAGTGCTCCCTCAAGGACAGGGATCTACGAGCAGTACTTC. It translates to CSAPSRTGIYEQYF.